This T cell receptor beta chain was captured in a study of metastatic and nonmetastatic thyroid tumors. Study context: Repertoire data that came from the blood and tumor or nodule tissue of malignant and benign thyroid patients were compared. Study-wide results and limits: When malignant thyroid tumors were compared with benign nodules, TCR beta diversity was reportedly significantly higher in the malignant tumors. This held in both blood and tumor samples.

On this clone: Its specificity is not known.

In the original processing: For papillary thyroid cancer, a distant-metastasis classifier was constructed from CDR3 differences observed across clinicopathological groups. MiXCR reprocessed the PCR reads for TCRdb. It is TCRdb's table, rather than the study itself, that gives the V and J calls and clone size. The sample holds around 53,000 clones, more than 15% seen once. Each patient came to thyroid surgery without any prior treatment (of any kind). Germline values: CDR1 MNHEY, CDR2 SMNVEV (reference sequence). The CDR3 is made up of 16 amino acids. Trimming cost V 0 bases and J 7 bases, with 19 bases left between them.

The receptor was derived from a female donor with papillary thyroid cancer or a benign thyroid nodule (not recorded which). Some clones in this sample may be carry-over from other donors' samples. The sequenced sample was blood. The genes are TRBV27 and TRBJ2-7; tentative D call: TRBD2 (6 bases). The CDR3 reads CASSLSRAGWPCEQYF. CDR3 in DNA: TGTGCCAGCAGTTTATCTAGGGCGGGATGGCCGTGTGAGCAGTACTTC.